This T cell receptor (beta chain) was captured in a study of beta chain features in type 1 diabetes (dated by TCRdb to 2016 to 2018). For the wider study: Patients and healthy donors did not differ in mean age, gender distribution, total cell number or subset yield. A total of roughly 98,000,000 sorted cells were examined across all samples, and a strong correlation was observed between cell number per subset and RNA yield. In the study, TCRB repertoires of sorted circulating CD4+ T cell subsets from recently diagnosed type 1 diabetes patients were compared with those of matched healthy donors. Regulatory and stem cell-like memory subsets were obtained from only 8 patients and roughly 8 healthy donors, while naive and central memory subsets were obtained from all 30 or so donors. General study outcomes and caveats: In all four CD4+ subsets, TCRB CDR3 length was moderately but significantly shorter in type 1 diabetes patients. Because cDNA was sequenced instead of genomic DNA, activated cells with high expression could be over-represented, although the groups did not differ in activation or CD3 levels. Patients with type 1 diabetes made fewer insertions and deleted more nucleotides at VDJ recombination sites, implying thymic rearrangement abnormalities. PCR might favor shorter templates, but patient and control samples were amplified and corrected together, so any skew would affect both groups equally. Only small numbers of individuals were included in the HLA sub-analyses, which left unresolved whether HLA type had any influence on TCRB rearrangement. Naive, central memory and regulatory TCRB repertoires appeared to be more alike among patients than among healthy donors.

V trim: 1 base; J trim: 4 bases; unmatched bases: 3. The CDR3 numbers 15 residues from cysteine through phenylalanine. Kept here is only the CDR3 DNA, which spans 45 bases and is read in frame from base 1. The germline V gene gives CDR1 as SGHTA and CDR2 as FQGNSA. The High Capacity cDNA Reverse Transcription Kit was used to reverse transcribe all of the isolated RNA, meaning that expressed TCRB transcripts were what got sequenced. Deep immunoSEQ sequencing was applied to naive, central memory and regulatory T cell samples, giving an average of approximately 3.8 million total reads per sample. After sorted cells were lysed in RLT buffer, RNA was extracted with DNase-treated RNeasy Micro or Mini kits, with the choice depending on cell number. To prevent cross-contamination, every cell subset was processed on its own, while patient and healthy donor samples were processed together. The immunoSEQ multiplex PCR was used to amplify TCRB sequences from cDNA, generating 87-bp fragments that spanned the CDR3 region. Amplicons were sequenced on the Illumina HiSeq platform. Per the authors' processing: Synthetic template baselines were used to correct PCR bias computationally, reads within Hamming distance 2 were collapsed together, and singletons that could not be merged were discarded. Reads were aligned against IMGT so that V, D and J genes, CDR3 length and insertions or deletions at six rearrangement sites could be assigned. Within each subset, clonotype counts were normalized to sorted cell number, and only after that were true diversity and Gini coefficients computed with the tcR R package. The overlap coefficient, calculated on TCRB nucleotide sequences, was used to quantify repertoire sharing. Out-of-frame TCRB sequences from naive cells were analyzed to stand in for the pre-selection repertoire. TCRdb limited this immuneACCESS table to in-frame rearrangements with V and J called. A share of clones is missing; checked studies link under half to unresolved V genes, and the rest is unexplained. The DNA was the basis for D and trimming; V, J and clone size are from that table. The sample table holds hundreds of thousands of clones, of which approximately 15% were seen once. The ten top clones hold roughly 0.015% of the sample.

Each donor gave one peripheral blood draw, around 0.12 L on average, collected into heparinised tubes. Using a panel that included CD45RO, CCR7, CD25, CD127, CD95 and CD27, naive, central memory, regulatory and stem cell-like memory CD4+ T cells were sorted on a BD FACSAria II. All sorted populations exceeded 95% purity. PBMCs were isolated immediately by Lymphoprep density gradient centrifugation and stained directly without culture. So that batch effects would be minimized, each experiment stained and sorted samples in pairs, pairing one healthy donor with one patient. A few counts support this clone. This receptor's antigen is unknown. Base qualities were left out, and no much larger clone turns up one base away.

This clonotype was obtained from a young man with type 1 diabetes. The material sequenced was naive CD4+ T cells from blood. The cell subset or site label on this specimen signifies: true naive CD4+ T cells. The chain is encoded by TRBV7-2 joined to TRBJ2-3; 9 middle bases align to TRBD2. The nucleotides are TGTGCCAGCAGCTTAGTAGCGGGGGTCTCAGATACGCAGTATTTT. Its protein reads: CASSLVAGVSDTQYF.